This T cell receptor (beta chain) was captured by sequencing in a study of identical twins. Study results and caveats: Insertions were fewer in abundant cord blood beta clonotypes, whereas memory repertoires showed none of this pattern.

Ten or more counts support this clonotype. Antigen specificity is unknown. TCRdb redid the calling of the 5' RACE reads with MiXCR, one entry per CDR3 protein. Found here are 450,000 to 650,000 distinct CDR3 sequences, roughly 9.5% of them singletons; the top ten hold 3%. The V and J ends lost 6 bases and 4 bases respectively, with 16 bases between them. The germline V gene has CDR1 MNHNS and CDR2 SASEGT. CDR3 size: 14 residues. The sample was also linked to a second study, of yellow fever vaccine responses in identical twins.

The rearrangement joins TRBV6-1 to TRBJ2-7, with D tentatively TRBD1 (6 bases). The specimen sequenced was PBMCs. The receptor's source is a woman under 30 in good health. The CDR3 sequence: CASSRTDNRYEQYF. DNA of the CDR3: TGTGCCAGCAGCCGGACAGACAACCGGTACGAGCAGTACTTC.